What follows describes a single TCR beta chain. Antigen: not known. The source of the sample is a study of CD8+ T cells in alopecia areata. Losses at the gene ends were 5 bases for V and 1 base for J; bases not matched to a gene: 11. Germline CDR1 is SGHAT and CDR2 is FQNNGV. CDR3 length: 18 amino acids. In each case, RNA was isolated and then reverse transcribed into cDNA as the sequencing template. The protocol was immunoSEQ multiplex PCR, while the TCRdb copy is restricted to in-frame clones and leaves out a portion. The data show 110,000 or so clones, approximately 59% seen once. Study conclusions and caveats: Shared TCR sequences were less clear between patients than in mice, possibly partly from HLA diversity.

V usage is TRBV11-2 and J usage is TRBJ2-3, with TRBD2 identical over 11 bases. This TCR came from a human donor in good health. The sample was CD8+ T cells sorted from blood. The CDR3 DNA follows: TGTGCCAGCAGCACTTTCCTGACTAGCGGGGAGGGCACAGATACGCAGTATTTT. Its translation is CASSTFLTSGEGTDTQYF.